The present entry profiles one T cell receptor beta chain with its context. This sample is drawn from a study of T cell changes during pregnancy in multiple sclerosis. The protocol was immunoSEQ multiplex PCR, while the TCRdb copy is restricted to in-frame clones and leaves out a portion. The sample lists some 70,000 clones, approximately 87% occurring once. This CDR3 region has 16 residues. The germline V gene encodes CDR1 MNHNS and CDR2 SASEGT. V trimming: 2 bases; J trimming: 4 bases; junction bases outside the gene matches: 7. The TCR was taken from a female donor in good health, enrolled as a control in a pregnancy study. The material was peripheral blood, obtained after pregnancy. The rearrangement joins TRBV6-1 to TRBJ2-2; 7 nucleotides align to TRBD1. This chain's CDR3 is CASSEPPGGPTGELFF. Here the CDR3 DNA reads TGTGCCAGCAGTGAACCTCCAGGGGGACCCACCGGGGAGCTGTTTTTT.